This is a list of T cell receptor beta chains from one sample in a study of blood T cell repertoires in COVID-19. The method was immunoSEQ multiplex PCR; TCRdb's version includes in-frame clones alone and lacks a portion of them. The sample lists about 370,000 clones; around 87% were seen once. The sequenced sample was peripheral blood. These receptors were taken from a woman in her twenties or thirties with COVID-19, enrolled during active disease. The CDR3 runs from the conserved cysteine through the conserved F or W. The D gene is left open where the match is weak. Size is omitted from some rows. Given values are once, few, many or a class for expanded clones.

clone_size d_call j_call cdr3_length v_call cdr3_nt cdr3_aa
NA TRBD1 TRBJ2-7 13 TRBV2 TGTGCCACCGGGGACAGGGGAGTGAACGAGCAGTACTTC CATGDRGVNEQYF
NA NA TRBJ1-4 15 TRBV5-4 TGTGCCAGCAGCTCCTTGGACAAGCCATATGAAAAACTGTTTTTT CASSSLDKPYEKLFF
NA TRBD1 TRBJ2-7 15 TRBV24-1 TGTGCCACCAGTGATCCCGGGACAGGGCTTGGCGAGCAGTACTTC CATSDPGTGLGEQYF
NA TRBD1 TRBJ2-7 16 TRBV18 TGTGCCAGCTCAACTATTCTGACAGGGCTTTCTTACGAGCAGTACTTC CASSTILTGLSYEQYF
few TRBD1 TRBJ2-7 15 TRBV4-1 TGCGCCAGCAGCCATACGACAGGGGGTGGGTACGAGCAGTACTTC CASSHTTGGGYEQYF
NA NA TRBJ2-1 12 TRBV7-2 TGTGCCAGCAGCATAGTGGGGGGTGAGCAGTTCTTC CASSIVGGEQFF
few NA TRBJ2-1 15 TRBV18 TGTGCCAGCTCACCAGTCAGTTTGTCCCTCAATGAGCAGTTCTTC CASSPVSLSLNEQFF
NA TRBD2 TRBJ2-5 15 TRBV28 TGTGCCAGCAGTTTACAGACTAGCGGGAGAGAGACCCAGTACTTC CASSLQTSGRETQYF
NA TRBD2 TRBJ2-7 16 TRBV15 TGTGCCACCAGCAGGGGTAGCGGGGGAAGCTCCTACGAGCAGTACTTC CATSRGSGGSSYEQYF
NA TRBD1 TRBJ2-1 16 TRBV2 TGTGCCAGCACTCAAACCGGGACAGGGGCGTTCAATGAGCAGTTCTTC CASTQTGTGAFNEQFF
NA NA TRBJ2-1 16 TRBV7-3 TGTGCCAGCAGCTTACAGGCTCTAGCTCGTTACAATGAGCAGTTCTTC CASSLQALARYNEQFF
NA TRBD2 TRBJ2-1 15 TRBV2 TGTGCCAGCAAGCTAGCGGGATATGGCCACAATGAGCAGTTCTTC CASKLAGYGHNEQFF
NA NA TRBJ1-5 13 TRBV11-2 TGTGCCAGCAGCTTGGGCAGGTCGGAGCCCCAGCATTTT CASSLGRSEPQHF
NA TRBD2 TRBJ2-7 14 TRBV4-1 TGCGCCAGCAGCCAGAGCGGGAGTGGCTACGAGCAGTACTTC CASSQSGSGYEQYF
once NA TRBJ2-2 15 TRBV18 TGTGCCAGCTCACGGGAGCGATCGAACACCGGGGAGCTGTTTTTT CASSRERSNTGELFF
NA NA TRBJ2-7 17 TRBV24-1 TGTGCCACCAGTGACCCCGCGCGTAGCGGAGACTCCTACGAGCAGTACTTC CATSDPARSGDSYEQYF
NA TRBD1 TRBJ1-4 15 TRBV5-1 TGCGCCAGCAGACGGGACAGGGCAACTAATGAAAAACTGTTTTTT CASRRDRATNEKLFF
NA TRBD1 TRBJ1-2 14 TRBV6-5 TGTGCCAGCGGACGGGGACAGCTTAACTATGGCTACACCTTC CASGRGQLNYGYTF
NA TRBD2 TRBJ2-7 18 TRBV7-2 TGTGCCAGCAGCTTAATGCCCGGGGGACTAGCGGGAGTGGGTGAGCAGTACTTC CASSLMPGGLAGVGEQYF
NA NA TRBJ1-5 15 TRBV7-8 TGTGCCAGCAGCTTAGGATCCGGGGGCAATCAGCCCCAGCATTTT CASSLGSGGNQPQHF
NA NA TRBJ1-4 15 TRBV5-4 TGTGCCAGCAGCCCCCGGGGAAGGGGAGGTGAAAAACTGTTTTTT CASSPRGRGGEKLFF
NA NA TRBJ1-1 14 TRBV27 TGTGCCAGCAGTTTAATGCGGGATAACACTGAAGCTTTCTTT CASSLMRDNTEAFF
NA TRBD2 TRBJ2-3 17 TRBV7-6 TGTGCCAGCAGCCACTATCTAGCGGGAGCTAGCACAGATACGCAGTATTTT CASSHYLAGASTDTQYF
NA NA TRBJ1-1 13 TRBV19 TGTGCCAGTGGTAGGCAGAGGAGCACTGAAGCTTTCTTT CASGRQRSTEAFF
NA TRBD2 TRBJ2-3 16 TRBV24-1 TGTGCCACCAGCCATCTCGGCGGGAGGGACACAGATACGCAGTATTTT CATSHLGGRDTDTQYF
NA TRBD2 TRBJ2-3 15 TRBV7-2 TGTGCCAGCAGCATAGGACTAGCAGCGCCAGATACGCAGTATTTT CASSIGLAAPDTQYF
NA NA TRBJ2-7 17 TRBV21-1 TGTGCCAGCAGCAAAAGCCTGGGACGGCCTCAGGGGTACGAGCAGTACTTC CASSKSLGRPQGYEQYF
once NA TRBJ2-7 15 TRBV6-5 TGTGCCAGCAGTTACGGAGCGGGCGTCCCCTACGAGCAGTACTTC CASSYGAGVPYEQYF
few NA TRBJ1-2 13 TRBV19 TGTGCCAGTAGTTCACAGGGCGTGCATGGCTACACCTTC CASSSQGVHGYTF